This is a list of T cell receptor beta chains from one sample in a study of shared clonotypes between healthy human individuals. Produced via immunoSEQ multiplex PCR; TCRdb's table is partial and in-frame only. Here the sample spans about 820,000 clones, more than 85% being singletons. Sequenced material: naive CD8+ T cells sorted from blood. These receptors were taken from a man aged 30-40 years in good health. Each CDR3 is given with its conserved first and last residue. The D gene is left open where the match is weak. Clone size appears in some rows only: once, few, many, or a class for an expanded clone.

CASSPIGSNTGELFF	TGTGCCAGCAGTCCTATAGGCTCGAACACCGGGGAGCTGTTTTTT	TRBV27	TRBJ2-2	.	.
CASSLGGTYNEQFF	TGTGCCAGCAGCTTGGGGGGGACCTACAATGAGCAGTTCTTC	TRBV9	TRBJ2-1	TRBD2	.
CASTPGNRARDIQYF	TGTGCCAGTACCCCCGGGAACAGGGCGAGGGACATTCAGTACTTC	TRBV19	TRBJ2-4	.	.
CASSQDRTGPLSGYTF	TGCGCCAGCAGCCAAGACCGCACCGGGCCCCTCTCTGGCTACACCTTC	TRBV4-3	TRBJ1-2	.	.
CASSLGDGAYEQYF	TGTGCCAGCAGTTTAGGGGACGGAGCCTACGAGCAGTACTTC	TRBV27	TRBJ2-7	.	.
CASAGKGGDTGELFF	TGTGCCAGCGCCGGAAAGGGGGGTGACACCGGGGAGCTGTTTTTT	TRBV5-5	TRBJ2-2	.	.
CASSQVRGPRVEQFF	TGTGCCAGCAGCCAAGTTCGGGGACCCCGGGTTGAGCAGTTCTTC	TRBV14	TRBJ2-1	.	once
CASSVRPGRPDNEKLFF	TGTGCCAGCAGCGTCAGACCGGGGCGCCCAGACAATGAAAAACTGTTTTTT	TRBV5-8	TRBJ1-4	.	.
CASSILAGVEQYF	TGTGCCAGCAGTATCCTAGCGGGAGTTGAGCAGTACTTC	TRBV5-6	TRBJ2-7	TRBD2	.
CASSTRLAGGLYNEQFF	TGTGCCAGCAGCACAAGACTAGCGGGAGGTCTATACAATGAGCAGTTCTTC	TRBV13	TRBJ2-1	TRBD2	.
CASSPTGLASYEQYF	TGTGCCAGCAGCCCTACGGGACTAGCGTCCTACGAGCAGTACTTC	TRBV7-6	TRBJ2-7	TRBD2	once
CAWSAGTGEDEQYF	TGTGCCTGGAGTGCCGGGACAGGGGAGGACGAGCAGTACTTC	TRBV30	TRBJ2-7	TRBD1	.
CASSSDAYYEQYF	TGTGCCAGCAGCTCGGACGCTTACTACGAGCAGTACTTC	TRBV7-9	TRBJ2-7	.	.
CASSTSDSYGYTF	TGTGCCAGCAGCACCTCGGACAGCTATGGCTACACCTTC	TRBV11-1	TRBJ1-2	.	.
CASSGGLQNTGELFF	TGTGCCAGCAGCGGGGGACTTCAGAACACCGGGGAGCTGTTTTTT	TRBV7-9	TRBJ2-2	.	.
CASSEFVLAGSHEQFF	TGCGCCAGCAGTGAGTTTGTACTAGCGGGATCTCATGAGCAGTTCTTC	TRBV10-2	TRBJ2-1	TRBD2	.
CASSLAASGGTQYF	TGTGCCAGCAGCTTAGCGGCTAGTGGAGGGACCCAGTACTTC	TRBV7-8	TRBJ2-5	.	.
CASNSGGPNQPQHF	TGTGCCAGCAACTCGGGGGGACCTAATCAGCCCCAGCATTTT	TRBV14	TRBJ1-5	.	.
CASSPPIGNTEAFF	TGTGCCAGCAGCCCGCCGATAGGGAACACTGAAGCTTTCTTT	TRBV7-9	TRBJ1-1	.	.
CASGTTGPVGDRYNEQFF	TGTGCCAGCGGGACGACAGGGCCGGTCGGGGATCGGTACAATGAGCAGTTCTTC	TRBV7-9	TRBJ2-1	TRBD1	.
CASSSYRGYEQYF	TGTGCCAGCAGTTCCTACAGGGGCTACGAGCAGTACTTC	TRBV28	TRBJ2-7	TRBD1	.
CASSWGSYYGYTF	TGTGCCAGCAGTTGGGGGAGCTACTATGGCTACACCTTC	TRBV6-6	TRBJ1-2	.	once
CASSIGGYEQYF	TGTGCCAGTAGTATAGGGGGATACGAGCAGTACTTC	TRBV19	TRBJ2-7	.	.
CASSTVSGSTDTQYF	TGTGCCAGCAGCACAGTTAGCGGGAGCACAGATACGCAGTATTTT	TRBV11-2	TRBJ2-3	TRBD2	.
CSVDGPGGTGRYNEQFF	TGCAGCGTTGACGGTCCGGGAGGGACAGGGCGCTACAATGAGCAGTTCTTC	TRBV29-1	TRBJ2-1	.	.
CASNKAGGPYEQYF	TGTGCCAGCAACAAAGCGGGAGGGCCCTACGAGCAGTACTTC	TRBV28	TRBJ2-7	TRBD2	.
CASSLGGLAGAYEQYF	TGTGCCAGCAGTTTAGGTGGCCTAGCGGGAGCCTACGAGCAGTACTTC	TRBV27	TRBJ2-7	TRBD2	.
CASSLSSGSIYEQYF	TGTGCCAGCAGCTTATCTAGCGGGAGTATCTACGAGCAGTACTTC	TRBV7-9	TRBJ2-7	TRBD2	once
CASRSLSGSYNEQFF	TGTGCCAGTAGAAGTCTTAGCGGCTCCTACAATGAGCAGTTCTTC	TRBV19	TRBJ2-1	.	.
CASSWSGTGSSEAFF	TGTGCCAGCAGCTGGTCCGGGACAGGGAGCTCTGAAGCTTTCTTT	TRBV7-8	TRBJ1-1	TRBD1	.
CASSLGAAYEQYF	TGTGCCAGCAGCTTGGGTGCGGCCTACGAGCAGTACTTC	TRBV5-5	TRBJ2-7	.	.
CASRPLAGGYNEQFF	TGTGCCAGCAGGCCTCTAGCGGGAGGCTACAATGAGCAGTTCTTC	TRBV14	TRBJ2-1	TRBD2	.
CASSLVRVQLSYNEQFF	TGTGCCAGCAGCTTAGTAAGGGTTCAGTTGTCCTACAATGAGCAGTTCTTC	TRBV7-2	TRBJ2-1	.	.
CASSTRLALDSSSYEQYF	TGTGCCAGTAGTACCCGACTAGCGCTCGATAGCAGCTCCTACGAGCAGTACTTC	TRBV19	TRBJ2-7	TRBD2	.
CSFTRQGDSYEQYF	TGCAGCTTCACTAGACAGGGCGACTCCTACGAGCAGTACTTC	TRBV29-1	TRBJ2-7	TRBD1	.
CASNDRSTGELFF	TGTGCCAGCAACGACAGGAGCACCGGGGAGCTGTTTTTT	TRBV2	TRBJ2-2	.	.
CATSRGTGGAYEQYF	TGTGCCACCAGCAGGGGGACAGGGGGCGCGTACGAGCAGTACTTC	TRBV15	TRBJ2-7	TRBD1	.
CASSINEKLFF	TGTGCCAGCAGCATTAATGAAAAACTGTTTTTT	TRBV6-6	TRBJ1-4	.	.
CASSDRGDYGYTF	TGTGCCAGCAGTGATCGGGGGGACTATGGCTACACCTTC	TRBV28	TRBJ1-2	.	.